The clone carrying this T cell receptor (beta chain) was counted once. This CDR3 comprises 15 residues. V dropped 6 bases and J dropped 5; count of bases not matched to a gene: 7. This entry is derived from a study of blood T cells in healthy people across ages. Next came a second PCR, run for about 7 to 12 cycles, which used a sample-barcoded 5' primer along with a J-beta primer mix. TCRdb redid the calling of the 5' RACE reads with MiXCR, one entry per CDR3 protein. Of about 580,000 distinct CDR3 sequences listed, 45% to 55% were seen once; the top ten hold around 24%. The sample consisted of blood. The genes are TRBV12-3 or TRBV12-4 and TRBJ2-1; 10 bases align to TRBD2. This sequence originates from a man older than 75 in good health. The CDR3 sequence: CASRAGTSADNEQFF. The CDR3 DNA is TGTGCCAGCAGAGCCGGGACTAGCGCTGACAATGAGCAGTTCTTC.